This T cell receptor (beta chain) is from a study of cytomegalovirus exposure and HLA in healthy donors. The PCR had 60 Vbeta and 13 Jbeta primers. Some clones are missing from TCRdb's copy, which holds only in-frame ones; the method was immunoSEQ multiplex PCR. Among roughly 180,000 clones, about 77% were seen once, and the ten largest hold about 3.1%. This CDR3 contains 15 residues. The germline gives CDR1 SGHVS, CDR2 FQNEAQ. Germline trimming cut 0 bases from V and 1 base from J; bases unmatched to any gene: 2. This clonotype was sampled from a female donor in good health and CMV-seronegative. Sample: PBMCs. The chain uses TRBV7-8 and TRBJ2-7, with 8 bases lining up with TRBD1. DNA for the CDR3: TGTGCCAGCAGCTTAGCCGGGACAGGATCCTACGAGCAGTACTTC. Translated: CASSLAGTGSYEQYF.